The sequence of this TCR beta chain was determined in a study of blood T cell repertoires in COVID-19. Overall study context: The origin of the acute and convalescent COVID-19 samples was the United States, Italy and Spain. PBMCs, B-cell-depleted T cells, or T cells were the source of the cDNA or gDNA that made up the material.

How the authors handled the data: Nucleated cell number was recorded as an estimate derived from reference gene primer amplification. Profiled with immunoSEQ multiplex PCR; TCRdb holds only in-frame clones, not every one. The DNA gave D and trimming, while V, J and clone size come from that table. The sample holds roughly 230,000 clones, about 87% seen once. With 3 bases removed from V and 7 bases from J, the gap between germline ends came to 10 bases. Germline CDR1 KGHSH, CDR2 LQKENI. This CDR3 has 13 residues. About this clone itself: The same CDR3 arises from other DNA sequences in this sample as well.

The specimen sequenced was peripheral blood. This TCR was sampled from a man in his 70s with acute or convalescent COVID-19. The V and J genes are TRBV18 and TRBJ1-5; perhaps TRBD1 as D (6 bases). CDR3 nucleotides: TGTGCCAGCTCACCGGGACAAGACCAGCCCCAGCATTTT. It codes for CASSPGQDQPQHF.